A single sample gave rise to the 25 T cell receptor beta chains below, sequenced in a study (dated by TCRdb to the mid-2010s). The library was obtained by 5' RACE. The run used an Illumina MiSeq. TCRdb reprocessing: public reads trimmed at Q25 with fastp, clones called with MiXCR, in-frame beta chains kept. Each CDR3 protein appears once, grouped with its most common genes and DNA. This sample has around 43,000 distinct CDR3 sequences in its table, and 18% of those were observed once. The ten largest clones take up 2.8% of the sample. The sample comprised naive CD4+ T cells sorted from a lymph node. Reading the label with the study, this specimen's cell subset or site is: naive CD4+ T cells, CD4+CD45RA+CD25-. The receptors here all came from a female donor with breast cancer.

This chain connects TRBV3-1 to TRBJ2-1; D uncertain. Germline V lookup: CDR1 LGHDT, CDR2 YNNKEL (reference sequence). The CDR3 contains 11 residues. V was clipped by 4 bases and J by 6 bases, with 4 bases between them. As DNA, the CDR3 is TGTGCCAGCAGCCTCACCAATGAGCAGTTCTTC. Residues: CASSLTNEQFF.

The table lists this clonotype with many counts. The V gene is TRBV6-5, the J gene TRBJ1-5; D uncertain. This CDR3 is built from 14 residues. Germline CDR1 and CDR2: MNHEY and SVGAGI. V dropped 5 bases and J dropped 2 bases, with 10 bases sitting between them. CDR3 DNA sequence: TGTGCCAGCAGTCCTTCGTTAGGCAATCAGCCCCAGCATTTT. Translated, it gives CASSPSLGNQPQHF.

This clonotype was counted a few times. V and J are TRBV6-6 and TRBJ2-1; D is perhaps TRBD2 (6 bases). The length of the CDR3 is 15 residues. V gave up 2 bases and J gave up 3 bases, with 11 bases separating them. Germline-derived CDR1 and CDR2 are MNHNY and SVGAGI (reference sequence). The CDR3 sequence: CASSYTAGVYNEQFF. CDR3 nucleotides: TGTGCCAGCAGTTACACAGCGGGTGTCTACAATGAGCAGTTCTTC.

This clonotype has ten or more counts. The gene calls are TRBV20-1 and TRBJ2-7; TRBD2 matches at 7 bases. V dropped 2 bases and J dropped 1; count of bases not matched to a gene: 11. Germline CDR1 reads DFQATT; CDR2 reads SNEGSKA (reference sequence). The length of the CDR3 is 16 residues. CDR3 protein: CSARFRSGGESYEQYF. CDR3 DNA sequence: TGCAGTGCTAGATTTCGGTCGGGAGGAGAGTCCTACGAGCAGTACTTC.

This clonotype showed up many times. The CDR3 is CASSLSGDTEAFF. The DNA for the CDR3 is TGCGCCAGCAGCTTATCCGGGGACACTGAAGCTTTCTTT. The chain recombines TRBV5-1 with TRBJ1-1; D is ambiguous. CDR3 size: 13 residues. Between the trimmed V and J ends, which lost 2 bases and 3 bases, there was a span of 8 bases. Germline loops: CDR1 SGHRS, CDR2 YFSETQ.

This clonotype has at least ten counts. V is TRBV7-2 and J is TRBJ1-1, with D unresolved. The CDR3 runs 12 residues. Looked up from germline, CDR1 is SGHTA and CDR2 is FQGNSA. V lost 1 base to trimming and J lost 3 bases, with 3 bases between them. DNA of the CDR3: TGTGCCAGCAGCTTAGGATACACTGAAGCTTTCTTT. This gives the protein CASSLGYTEAFF.

This clonotype was seen many times. This chain's CDR3 is CASSRTGLAGGTGELFF. The CDR3 bases are TGTGCCAGCAGTCGGACGGGACTAGCGGGGGGTACCGGGGAGCTGTTTTTT. The chain combines TRBV6-5 with TRBJ2-2; 15 bases match TRBD2. V gave up 5 bases and J gave up 5 bases; unmatched junction bases: 6. The germline V gene encodes CDR1 MNHEY and CDR2 SVGAGI. CDR3 length: 17 amino acids.

About this clonotype: This may be a read error: a much more frequent sequence differs by one nucleotide. V usage is TRBV20-1 and J usage is TRBJ2-7, with 7 bases aligning to TRBD2. Germline V CDR1 and CDR2: DFQATT, SNEGSKA (reference sequence). The CDR3 is 16 amino acids. Trimming removed 2 bases from V and 2 bases from J; junction bases left unmatched: 12. For the CDR3, the DNA is TGCAGTGCTAGATTTCGGTCGGGAGGAGAGCCCTACGAGCAGTACTTC. This encodes CSARFRSGGEPYEQYF.

The gene calls are TRBV9 and TRBJ2-1; D is tentatively TRBD1 or TRBD2 (5 bases each). Trimming removed 5 bases from V and 5 bases from J, with 14 bases in between. Germline V gene sequence: CDR1 SGDLS, CDR2 YYNGEE. This CDR3 region has 14 residues. The CDR3 here is CASSITGPNNEQFF. The DNA of the CDR3 is TGTGCCAGCAGTATAACGGGACCCAACAATGAGCAGTTCTTC.

This clonotype was recorded a few times. V and J are TRBV5-4 and TRBJ2-1, with D possibly being TRBD1 or TRBD2 (5 bases each). V shed 4 bases and J shed 9 bases, with 14 bases lying between them. The CDR3 has 13 residues. In germline, CDR1 is SGHNT, CDR2 YYREEE (reference sequence). CDR3 region: CASSIEAGTEQFF. The CDR3 bases are TGTGCCAGCAGCATCGAAGCCGGGACTGAGCAGTTCTTC.

Turning to this clonotype: A much larger clone lies a single base off, so this may be a read error. The chain couples TRBV4-3 to TRBJ1-4, with D possibly TRBD1 on 5 matching bases. The V end lost 0 bases, the J end lost 8 bases, and 13 bases lay between the germline ends. Germline lookup yields CDR1 LGHNA and CDR2 YSLEER. The CDR3 totals 15 residues. The CDR3 loop reads CASSQDQGRAEKLFF. The CDR3 coding sequence is TGCGCCAGCAGCCAAGATCAAGGCAGGGCGGAAAAACTGTTTTTT.

This clonotype was observed a few times. The chain has TRBV7-2 and TRBJ2-1; 14 bases map to TRBD2. Looked up from germline, CDR1 is SGHTA and CDR2 is FQGNSA. V shed 5 bases, J shed 2 bases, and the junction held 8 bases outside the gene matches. The CDR3 loop spans 18 amino acids. The CDR3: CASSTFRLAGGPYNEQFF. The CDR3, as DNA: TGTGCCAGCAGCACCTTCCGACTAGCGGGAGGGCCCTACAATGAGCAGTTCTTC.

The genes are TRBV28 and TRBJ1-5, with 12 bases identical to TRBD1. This CDR3 is built from 21 residues. Germline values: CDR1 MDHEN, CDR2 SYDVKM. J gave up 2 bases and V 5 bases, and 19 bases lay outside the gene matches. DNA for the CDR3: TGTGCCAGCAGTGTCGAAAGCCGGGACAGGGGGCGGATATCGGGCAATCAGCCCCAGCATTTT. Encoded protein: CASSVESRDRGRISGNQPQHF.

A note on this clonotype: At one boundary the junction diverges from the germline segment, which might be a read error. As DNA, the CDR3 is TGCGCCAGTAGCCAAGGCGGAAGGAACACTGAAGCTTTCTTT. Protein product: CASSQGGRNTEAFF. V and J are TRBV4-1 and TRBJ1-1, with D hard to call. This CDR3 is built from 14 residues. Germline V gene sequence: CDR1 MGHRA, CDR2 YSYEKL.

This clonotype was seen only a few times. The V call is TRBV9, the J call TRBJ2-6; 9 bases agree with TRBD1. The CDR3 contains 17 residues. Unmatched junction bases numbered 7, after V lost 2 bases and J lost 4 bases. The germline V gene encodes CDR1 SGDLS and CDR2 YYNGEE. The CDR3 reads CASSVTGTGTGANVLTF. As DNA, the CDR3 is TGTGCCAGCAGCGTCACGGGGACAGGGACCGGGGCCAACGTCCTGACTTTC.

This clonotype has ten or more counts. V and J are TRBV5-1 and TRBJ1-5, with D perhaps TRBD1 (6 bases). CDR3 length equals 15 residues. The V gene lost 0 bases and the J gene lost 6 bases, with 13 bases spanning the gap. The V gene's germline CDR1 is SGHRS and CDR2 YFSETQ. CDR3 DNA sequence: TGCGCCAGCAGCTTGGGATCTGGGGGCGGTCAGCCCCAGCATTTT. Translated: CASSLGSGGGQPQHF.

This clonotype was seen more than once but under ten times. DNA of the CDR3: TGCGCCAGCAGCCCTACTAGCGGCCGCACAGATACGCAGTATTTT. This gives the protein CASSPTSGRTDTQYF. The V call is TRBV5-1, the J call TRBJ2-3; the match to TRBD2 covers 8 bases. Trimming cost V 4 bases and J 1 base; bases outside gene matches: 5. This CDR3 region has 15 residues. Germline V gene data show CDR1 as SGHRS and CDR2 as YFSETQ.

V and J are TRBV2 and TRBJ2-1; TRBD1 is a possible D gene (5 bases). The better agreement between TRBJ2-7 and the DNA end casts doubt on the J call. Germline CDR1 and CDR2: SNHLY and FYNNEI. The CDR3 is 11 amino acids. CDR3 DNA sequence: TGTGCCAGCGCCAAGCAGGGTGAGCAGTACTTC. This codes for CASAKQGEQYF.

This clonotype was detected a few times. V gene TRBV20-1 combines with J gene TRBJ1-5, with a tentative D call TRBD1 (5 bases). Trimming pared 0 bases from V and 1 base from J, leaving 10 bases between. There are 15 residues in the CDR3. The germline gives CDR1 DFQATT, CDR2 SNEGSKA (reference sequence). CDR3 DNA sequence: TGCAGTGCTAGAGATGGGGGTGAGAGCAATCAGCCCCAGCATTTT. Amino acids: CSARDGGESNQPQHF.

The J gene is TRBJ1-1, the V gene TRBV4-3; 8 bases align to TRBD1. V shed 3 bases, J shed 1 base, and the junction held 4 bases outside the gene matches. CDR1 is LGHNA, CDR2 YSLEER, per germline. The CDR3 length is 15 residues. The CDR3 protein is CASSQRTGSNTEAFF. In DNA, the CDR3 is TGCGCCAGCAGCCAGCGGACAGGGTCGAACACTGAAGCTTTCTTT.

This clonotype has just a few counts. J is TRBJ1-1 and V is TRBV5-1; no reliable D call. The CDR3 contains 13 residues. Trimming removed 1 base at V and 1 base at J, with 5 bases between. Germline V gene lookup returns CDR1 SGHRS and CDR2 YFSETQ. CDR3 region: CASSLNQNTEAFF. The CDR3 nucleotides are TGCGCCAGCAGCTTGAATCAGAACACTGAAGCTTTCTTT.

The CDR3 coding sequence is TGTGCCAGCAGGGGCGACAGGGAAAATCAGCCCCAGCATTTT. Protein sequence: CASRGDRENQPQHF. V gene TRBV2 combines with J gene TRBJ1-5; 7 bases are shared with TRBD1. This CDR3 is 14 amino acids long. V gave up 6 bases and J gave up 4 bases; unmatched junction bases: 6. In germline, CDR1 is SNHLY, CDR2 FYNNEI.

The V gene is TRBV28, the J gene TRBJ1-5, with D perhaps TRBD1 (5 bases). Trimming cost V 7 bases and J 7 bases, with 11 bases left between them. Germline values: CDR1 MDHEN, CDR2 SYDVKM. This CDR3 comprises 12 residues. As DNA, the CDR3 is TGTGCCAGCAAATCAGGGAACCAGCCCCAGCATTTT. Amino acids: CASKSGNQPQHF.

V gene TRBV20-1 combines with J gene TRBJ2-7, with D tentatively TRBD2 (5 bases). Trimming cost V 6 bases and J 3 bases, with 18 bases left between them. This CDR3 has 14 residues. Germline lookup yields CDR1 DFQATT and CDR2 SNEGSKA (reference sequence). The CDR3 bases are TGCAGTGCCTCCCCTCCGTTCGGGGTCTACGAGCAGTACTTC. It translates to CSASPPFGVYEQYF.

The CDR3 sequence: CASSPTRGNTGELFF. In DNA, the CDR3 is TGTGCCAGCAGCCCGACCAGGGGGAACACCGGGGAGCTGTTTTTT. The V call is TRBV9, the J call TRBJ2-2, with D perhaps matching TRBD1 (6 bases). From germline, CDR1 is SGDLS and CDR2 YYNGEE. The ends were cut back, 4 bases at V and 1 base at J, with 11 bases in the middle. The CDR3 is made up of 15 amino acids.